This passage covers 7 T cell receptor beta chains from one sample sequenced in a study of shared clonotypes between healthy human individuals. Measured with immunoSEQ multiplex PCR; TCRdb has only the in-frame clones, and not every one. The sample contains some 2.1 million clones, 85% to 95% of which appear only once. The sample was naive CD4+ T cells sorted from blood. Subset given: CD45RA+ positively selected. These receptors were obtained from a man between 18 and 29 years old in good health.

This clone is a singleton in its sample. The rearrangement uses TRBV12-5 and TRBJ1-5, with D possibly TRBD1 on 5 matching bases. Germline V gives CDR1 LGHNT, CDR2 FRNRAP. CDR3 length: 18 amino acids. The germline V and J ends were trimmed by 1 base and 5 bases, with 21 bases remaining between them. In DNA form, the CDR3 reads TGTGCTAGTGGTTTGGCAAGTAAGACAGAAATCCCAGATCAGCCCCAGCATTTT. This sequence encodes CASGLASKTEIPDQPQHF.

The J gene is TRBJ2-2, the V gene TRBV28; D possibly corresponds to TRBD2 (6 bases). Germline CDR1 is MDHEN and CDR2 is SYDVKM. Trimming left V 3 bases short and J 2 bases short, with 7 bases between. The CDR3 consists of 14 residues. The CDR3 bases are TGTGCCAGCAGTTTCGCGGGAAACACCGGGGAGCTGTTTTTT. Translated: CASSFAGNTGELFF.

For this clone: Additional DNA sequences in this sample encode the identical CDR3. The chain combines TRBV29-1 with TRBJ2-7, with 11 nucleotides matching TRBD1. Germline V CDR1 and CDR2: SQVTM, ANQGSEA. J lost 2 bases, V lost 7 bases, and 1 base had no gene match. CDR3 size: 12 residues. The CDR3 DNA reads TGCAGCGCGGGACAGGGGGCCTACGAGCAGTACTTC. This translates into CSAGQGAYEQYF.

The chain joins TRBV13 to TRBJ2-7, with 10 nucleotides matching TRBD1. V dropped 5 bases and J dropped 2; count of bases not matched to a gene: 6. The germline CDR1 and CDR2 sequences are PRHDT and FYEKMQ (reference sequence). The CDR3 runs 15 residues. This CDR3 is CASSPGTGDTYEQYF. The CDR3 DNA sequence: TGTGCCAGCAGCCCCGGGACAGGGGACACCTACGAGCAGTACTTC.

CDR3 protein: CAWSVRRTETQYF. DNA for the CDR3: TGTGCCTGGAGTGTACGAAGGACAGAGACCCAGTACTTC. The chain has TRBV30 and TRBJ2-5; D is ambiguous. The V gene's germline CDR1 is GTSNPN and CDR2 SVGIG (reference sequence). CDR3 size: 13 residues. V dropped 0 bases and J dropped 4 bases, with 9 bases sitting between them.

The CDR3 sequence: CASSSRSQVRTGELFF. CDR3 nucleotide sequence: TGTGCCAGCAGTTCCCGGTCACAGGTCCGGACCGGGGAGCTGTTTTTT. The V gene is TRBV6-6, the J gene TRBJ2-2, with D tentatively TRBD1 (5 bases). This CDR3 comprises 16 residues. Looked up from germline, CDR1 is MNHNY and CDR2 is SVGAGI (reference sequence). V was shortened by 4 bases and J by 5 bases, with 17 bases between the two germline ends.

This clone occurred once. This rearrangement joins TRBV11-2 to TRBJ2-2, with D hard to call. Looked up from germline, CDR1 is SGHAT and CDR2 is FQNNGV. The CDR3 covers 13 residues. V shed 4 bases and J shed 4 bases, with 7 bases lying between them. In DNA, the CDR3 is TGTGCCAGCAGCTCCCTCGGCACCGGGGAGCTGTTTTTT. Amino acids: CASSSLGTGELFF. Drawing the rest from reference TRBV11-2 and TRBJ2-2, the complete variable domain is EAGVAQSPRYKIIEKRQSVAFWCNPISGHATLYWYQQILGQGPKLLIQFQNNGVVDDSQLPKDRFSAERLKGVDSTLKIQPAKLEDSAVYLCASSSLGTGELFFGEGSRLTVL.